This TCR beta chain was captured in a study of regulatory T cells in long-lasting Graves disease. TCR beta libraries were built with iRepertoire HTBI primers and Arm-PCR of CDR3 regions. Each CDR3 protein is one row after TCRdb ran MiXCR on the multiplex PCR reads. Counted here are about 530,000 distinct CDR3 sequences, roughly a sixth occurring once; the ten biggest clones make up 25%. This clonotype was counted many times. Documented time point: newly diagnosed GD, antithyroid drugs for less than 3 months. The TCR library was prepared using RNA isolated from PBMCs. Trimming took off 6 bases at V and 0 bases at J, with 20 bases between the two ends. This CDR3 region has 16 residues. Germline V gene data show CDR1 as DFQATT and CDR2 as SNEGSKA (reference sequence). The data also belong to a second study, concerning T cells in Graves' hyperthyroidism and ophthalmopathy. As that study records: TCR CDR3 regions were first amplified by RT-PCR with HTBI primers.

This receptor was taken from a woman aged 40-60 years with Graves disease. J is TRBJ1-1 and V is TRBV20-1; D gene uncertain. The sequenced sample was peripheral blood mononuclear cells (PBMCs), obtained at new diagnosis, from a patient treated with antithyroid drugs. The CDR3 region is CSAIELDRSMNTEAFF. In DNA, the CDR3 is TGCAGTGCCATAGAGCTTGATAGAAGCATGAACACTGAAGCTTTCTTT.